This T cell receptor beta chain was obtained from a study of cytomegalovirus exposure and HLA in healthy donors (TCRdb year 2017). Turning to the overall study: In an earlier analysis of fewer than 750 of the donors, 250 to 350 Gb of sequence data and 90 million to 120 million unique TCR beta sequences from roughly 200 million T cells were reported. An early release covering around 630 HLA-typed donors comprised about 300 gigabases of sequencing data and some 79 million unique TCR sequences. Among the roughly 390 genotyped donors, approximately 77% belonged to the genetic ancestry cluster associated with self-reported Caucasian donors. The study was designed to test whether signatures of past pathogen exposure could be identified by cataloging public T cell receptors. The T cell repertoires of about 700 subjects were profiled by immunosequencing and related to cytomegalovirus serostatus. Besides the first cohort of under 700 subjects, a separate validation cohort made up of 120 different subjects was used. The study combined high-throughput TCR immunosequencing, statistical association of individual TCRs with disease status, and machine learning to predict cytomegalovirus infection status. In a later analysis, previously published TCR beta repertoires from some 640 donors were re-analyzed and high-resolution HLA genotyping was added so that TCR occurrence patterns could be studied. The later analysis used no new phenotypic data to find candidate immune exposures, relying instead on TCR beta sequences and their occurrence across donors. In an earlier analysis of roughly 580 of the donors, high-throughput TCR beta sequencing was used to judge whether each TCR beta V gene segment behaved as functional or pseudogenic. Donor age, sex, ethnicity and CMV serostatus were compiled together with the repertoire data. A later genetic analysis used genome-wide SNP genotypes for about 65% of the roughly 700 donors, treating that subset as a discovery cohort. Every repertoire in the discovery cohort had been generated on one and the same sequencing platform. Class I and class II HLA loci were covered by the typing at four-digit resolution. Typing coverage differed by locus: A, B, C, DRB1 and DQB1 were typed in roughly 620-630 donors, DQA1 in 522, DPA1 in 600 to 610, and DPB1 in just under 490. Four to six DR-DQ haplotypes were handled as single units for association and clustering, since linkage in the cohort was strong. Across about 370 genotyped donors of the cohort, an average of approximately 200,000 unique TCR beta nucleotide sequences per donor were sequenced, and roughly 18% of those sequences were non-productive. The paper's findings and limits, for the study overall: V-gene and J-gene trimming of TCR beta chains was associated with a missense DCLRE1C variant in a later genetic analysis, and the association was replicated in an independent cohort. The 87-base-pair reads could not distinguish some IMGT-functional V segments, including TRBV6-2 and TRBV6-3, so those segments were excluded. In a later genetic analysis, fewer N-insertions in productive TCRs were reported among donors in an Asian-associated ancestry cluster than the roughly 700-donor mean. According to a later analysis, TCR association rates differed among HLA loci, with DRB1 alleles showing the most associated TCRs and HLA-C alleles showing the fewest. A total of 150 or so TCR beta chains were listed by the study as associated with cytomegalovirus. According to a later analysis, most CMV-associated TCR beta chains appeared to be HLA-restricted, and the HLA associations seemed to be driven largely by CMV exposure. The authors suggested that the approach could potentially be extended to other disease states and immunological phenotypes. A group of highly shared sequence variants was considered likely to be a technical artifact of the sequencing pipeline. Because HLA typing was unavailable for some donors at each locus, only the typed subset was used in association tests. A further reported finding was that TCR beta sequences accurately predicted the HLA-A and HLA-B alleles for most subjects in the first cohort. Specific HLA alleles were associated with 15,000 to 20,000 TCR beta sequences at a false discovery rate of 0.05 in a later analysis. The presence/absence analyses assumed that sequencing depth was roughly uniform across donors, and that assumption may not be true. A later analysis found that HLA-associated TCR beta chains were more clonally expanded and had lower generation probabilities than equally common non-associated chains. In this cohort, only TCR beta chains were sequenced, and detectable features were limited by the absence of alpha or paired-chain data. Because counts were too low, roughly 18 rarely observed V segments, including chromosome 9 orphons, were left out of the earlier analysis of 587 of the donors. A few of the identified cytomegalovirus-associated TCR beta chains were confirmed in vitro to be specific for cytomegalovirus antigens. Across donors, most TCR sequences were observed very rarely, whereas some public TCRs were present in many individuals. Immune exposure information for the cohort was limited to CMV serostatus. In an earlier analysis of fewer than 700 of the donors, most TCR beta V segments appeared in productive rearrangements about 90% or about 30% of the time, broadly matching IMGT annotations. Cytomegalovirus status was reported to be diagnosed by the classifier with high specificity and sensitivity in both the original and validation cohorts. Linkage disequilibrium might explain the correlated functional status among segregating V segments, but an unknown experimental factor could not be excluded. Assigning TCR associations to individual alleles was difficult when HLA alleles, especially DR and DQ, strongly co-occurred. A later analysis reported that several top co-occurrence clusters appeared linked to parvovirus B19, influenza, CMV and Epstein-Barr virus.

On this clone itself: Its antigen is unknown. Per-nucleotide qualities are absent, and no much larger clonotype sits a single base away.

Libraries were prepared through the immunoSEQ multiplex PCR assay. A mixture of 60 forward primers for TCR Vbeta segments and 13 reverse primers for TCR Jbeta segments was used in the multiplex PCR. The CDR3 region of rearranged TCR beta genes was amplified from genomic DNA with a multiplex PCR assay. Amplified TCR beta libraries were sequenced as 87-base-pair reads on the Illumina HiSeq System. The original methods were these. Across the 700 or so repertoires, a later analysis counted around 80 million unique TCR beta chains, roughly 11 million of which were shared by at least two donors. Raw reads were error-corrected and collapsed into unique sequences with a nearest-neighbor algorithm that merged closely related sequences to remove PCR and sequencing errors. To assign V, D and J gene segments, CDR3 sequences were aligned to IMGT reference sequences. For a sequence to be retained, a match of at least six nucleotides was required to both a V gene segment and a J gene segment. A rearrangement counted as productive if the CDR3 had no stop codons and remained in frame with V and J, and every other rearrangement counted as non-productive. CDR3 was defined according to IMGT convention as the region running from the second conserved V-encoded cysteine to the conserved J-encoded phenylalanine. The earlier analysis of about 500 of the donors excluded sequences that lacked an unambiguous match to a single V gene segment. In an earlier analysis of approximately 610 of the donors, V segments were called functional above 56.7% productive rearrangements and were called segregating when the between-donor standard deviation exceeded 5%. A statistical classification framework was built to diagnose cytomegalovirus status from the catalog of TCR beta chain sequences. In a later analysis, TCR nucleotide sequences were compared against IMGT/GENE-DB human TR gene sequences so that V and J genes could be assigned. In a later analysis, CDR3 sequences and most-parsimonious VDJ recombination scenarios were assigned using the TCRdist pipeline. In a later analysis, each TCR beta chain was defined by its CDR3 amino acid sequence together with its V-gene family, and reads without a unique V-gene family were excluded. As a way to deal with suspected cross-contamination and a sequencing artifact, a later analysis dropped 450 to 600 nucleotide sequences that were highly shared and had low generation probability. For each public chain, a later analysis derived a clonal expansion index from normalized ranks of inferred template counts within each repertoire. In a later analysis, generation probabilities were computed with a VDJ recombination model fitted to out-of-frame rearrangements, and the resulting probabilities were checked against IGoR. A later analysis scored TCR-TCR, TCR-HLA and TCR-CMV co-occurrence with hypergeometric tests, applying a repertoire-size bias correction to TCR pairs. To estimate false discovery rates, a later analysis permuted the HLA or CMV assignments 20 times. In a later analysis, co-occurring TCRs were grouped with DBSCAN, and TCRdist sequence similarity was added when clustering was performed within HLA-allele-positive subsets. Co-occurrence clustering excluded repertoires with fewer than 30,000 or more than 120,000 public chains, plus five with anomalous nucleotide sharing. TCRdb re-hosts the immuneACCESS table, in-frame sequences only. Its copies lack some clones; in the studies checked, an unresolved V gene accounts for under half of them, and the cause for the rest is not known. The D gene and trimming were derived from the DNA, and the V and J assignments and clone size from that table. The sample table contains some 200,000 clones; only one count was recorded for over 60% of them. The leading ten clones occupy about 2.5% of the sample.

The cohort consisted of some 730 healthy bone marrow donors. At the time of sampling, every cohort member was nominally healthy, though immune exposures that went unrecorded were likely present. The donor tested CMV seronegative, placing the donor among the 300 to 450 seronegative members of the cohort. Each donor provided a peripheral blood sample, and peripheral blood mononuclear cells were used for TCR beta sequencing. The Qiagen DNeasy Blood Extraction Kit was used to extract genomic DNA from the blood cell samples. As encoded in the germline V gene (reference sequence), CDR1 is LNHDA while CDR2 is SQIVND. Between the V and J ends, shortened by 6 bases and 0 bases respectively, the junction contains 14 bases. The CDR3 covers 15 residues, taking in both the cysteine and the phenylalanine. CDR3 DNA is the only sequence kept; it has 45 bases, read in frame from the first base.

Sequencing was done on a sample of PBMCs. This TCR was sampled from a woman aged 45 to 65 in good health and CMV-seronegative. This chain joins TRBV19 to TRBJ1-1; TRBD1 is a possible D gene, resting on 6 matching bases. The sequenced DNA: TGTGCCAGTAGCCGGGGTGGGGGCCTGAACACTGAAGCTTTCTTT. This translates into CASSRGGGLNTEAFF. The reference TRBV19 and TRBJ1-1 proteins fill in what lies around the CDR3, so the full variable domain reads DGGITQSPKYLFRKEGQNVTLSCEQNLNHDAMYWYRQDPGQGLRLIYYSQIVNDFQKGDIAEGYSVSREKKESFPLTVTSAQKNPTAFYLCASSRGGGLNTEAFFGQGTRLTVV.